This TCR beta chain was identified during a study of shared clonotypes between healthy human individuals. General study results and limits: Exclusively blood specimens were collected; tissue repertoires likely differ.

Concerning this clone itself: Its target is not known.

V lost 5 bases and J lost 8, with 10 bases in between. Germline CDR1 reads DFQATT; CDR2 reads SNEGSKA (reference sequence). This CDR3 is 11 amino acids long. TCRdb keeps only in-frame clones here, not all; method: immunoSEQ multiplex PCR. The sample includes fewer than 130,000 clones, approximately 65% of them seen just once. The receptor was isolated from a woman in her thirties in good health. Input material: memory CD8+ T cells sorted from blood. Indicated subset: CD45RO+ cells pooled with CCR7-negative TemRA cells. V gene TRBV20-1 combines with J gene TRBJ2-1; D possibly corresponds to TRBD2 (5 bases). The CDR3 bases are TGCAGTGCTGAGCGGCGGCATGAGCAGTTCTTC. Translating gives CSAERRHEQFF.